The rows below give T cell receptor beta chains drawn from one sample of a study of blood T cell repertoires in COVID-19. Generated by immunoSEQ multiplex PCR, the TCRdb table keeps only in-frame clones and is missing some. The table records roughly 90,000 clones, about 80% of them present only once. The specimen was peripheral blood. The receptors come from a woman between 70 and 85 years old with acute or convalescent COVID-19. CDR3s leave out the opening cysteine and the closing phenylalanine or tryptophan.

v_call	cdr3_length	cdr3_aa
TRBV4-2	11	ASSQNSDAEQY
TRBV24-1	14	ATSDFGLAGELEQF
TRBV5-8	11	ASSFGSYNEQF
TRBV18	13	ASSPVQVANTEAF
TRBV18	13	ASSNLGQGVGEAF
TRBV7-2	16	ASSLVSTSGVHTDTQY
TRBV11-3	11	ASSPRRGEKLF
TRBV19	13	ASSPRGGSNQPQH
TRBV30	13	AWSVTGISGNTIY
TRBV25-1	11	ASSEFNRDRAF
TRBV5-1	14	ASSLAGGVSGNTIY
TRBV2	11	ASKTGTNYGYT
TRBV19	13	ASSIVGTSGDEQY
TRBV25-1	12	ASSEGQGLSGYT
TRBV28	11	ASNGGGNEKLF
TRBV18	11	ASSPNPTDTQY
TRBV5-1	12	ASSQGLAGNEQF
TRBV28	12	ASTGFTETYEQY
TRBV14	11	ASNRNMNTEAF
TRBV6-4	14	ASRLRLAGESETQY
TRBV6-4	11	ASMQESGTEAF
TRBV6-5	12	ASSYSRTGTEAF
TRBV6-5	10	ASEGQNTEAF
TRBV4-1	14	ASSRALTGSTYEQY
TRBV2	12	ASSHSGEGETQY
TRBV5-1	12	ASSSRGLNTEAF
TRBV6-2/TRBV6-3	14	ASSPGQGIINEKLF
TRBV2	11	ASSRTANTEAF
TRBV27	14	ASSSSRSRGDTEAF
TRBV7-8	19	ASSLEVWTSGSLLNTGELF
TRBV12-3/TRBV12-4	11	ASSFGGGNEQF
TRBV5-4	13	ASSLAGVDTGELF
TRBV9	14	ASSGGDGTANEKLF
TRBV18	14	ASSWTGSSGANVLT
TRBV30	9	ARGRGTEAF
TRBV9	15	ASSAQGGGSYNSPLH
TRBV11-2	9	ASSPGREQF
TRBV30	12	AWRRSGGANVLT
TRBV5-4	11	ASSLRGTDTQY
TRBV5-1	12	ASSFWGGNEKLF
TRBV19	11	ASSGTAGQPQH
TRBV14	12	ASSRPGLGYEQY
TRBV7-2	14	ASSIWMTGGNSPLH
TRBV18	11	ASFPDRNTEAF
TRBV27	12	ASSLSAGYDGYT